This TCR beta chain derives from a study of cytomegalovirus exposure and HLA in healthy donors. Regarding the study as a whole: The study flagged some 170 TCR beta chains as cytomegalovirus-associated. The study reported that TCR beta sequences accurately predicted HLA-A and HLA-B alleles in most subjects.

In the PCR, 60 Vbeta and 13 Jbeta primers were used. Profiled with immunoSEQ multiplex PCR; TCRdb holds only in-frame clones, not every one. The data contain some 270,000 clones, 80% to 95% of them singletons. The CDR3 has 15 amino acids. Germline CDR1 MNHEY, CDR2 SVGAGI. V lost 2 bases to trimming and J lost 5 bases, with 16 bases between them. A word on this clone: No antigen is known for it.

This clonotype was sampled from a girl aged 2-10 years in good health and CMV-seronegative. Material: PBMCs. The genes are TRBV6-5 and TRBJ2-7; TRBD1 is a possible D gene (6 bases). This chain's CDR3 is CASSYPTSRGNEQYF. CDR3 bases: TGTGCCAGCAGTTACCCAACCTCTAGGGGGAACGAGCAGTACTTC.